This TCR beta chain was captured by sequencing in a study of blood T cell repertoires in COVID-19 (TCRdb year 2020). With regard to the full study: Samples from collaborators originated in the United States, Italy and Spain and spanned both the acute and convalescent phases of COVID-19. The prospective study material was composed of cDNA or gDNA derived from T cells, B-cell-depleted T cells, or PBMCs. Subjects who had been exposed to COVID-19, were actively infected with it, or had recovered from it provided the deeply sampled blood TCRbeta repertoires that made up the dataset. The repertoires were released in a freely available public database intended as a resource for research on the immune response to SARS-CoV-2. The samples were drawn from the first 160 participants of the ongoing ImmuneRACE study and from 1,200 or so subjects provided by 6 global collaborators. Nearly every sample came with metadata listing a de-identified subject ID, COVID-19 status, age in years and sex. Where available, HLA class I and class II types were obtained from metadata supplied by the sample provider rather than from assay-based typing.

From a lookup of the germline V gene, CDR1 and CDR2 are SNHLY and FYNNEI. The CDR3 spans 14 residues, from the cysteine through the phenylalanine. Solely the CDR3 DNA is kept, with 42 bases framed from the first base. Trimming takes 10 bases from V and 0 bases from J, and the germline ends sit 16 bases apart. Only a few counts were recorded for this clone. The antigen it recognizes is unknown. Nothing much larger sits one base from this clone, and base qualities are not available. TCRbeta CDR3 regions were amplified from genomic DNA using the immunoSEQ Assay, a bias-controlled multiplex PCR. In the source study's methods: Within the assay, amplification of reference gene primers was used to estimate how many nucleated cells each sample contained. To quantify the absolute abundance of each unique TCRbeta CDR3 rearrangement, sequence reads were collapsed and filtered. Productive Simpson clonality was computed per sample as the square root of Simpson's diversity index over productive rearrangements. TCRdb limited this immuneACCESS table to in-frame rearrangements with V and J called. A share of clones is missing; checked studies link under half to unresolved V genes, and the rest is unexplained. That table gives V, J and clone size, and the DNA gave D and trimming. For this sample there are fewer than 400,000 clones; approximately 88% appear just once. The ten largest clonotypes hold more than 8.5% of the sample.

In the prospective study, participants were roughly 18 to 100 years old, resided in about two dozen geographic areas of the United States, and were enrolled through a virtual design. Cohort assignment in the prospective study relied on participant-reported clinical history from a screening survey and a study questionnaire. Recovered participants in ImmuneRACE Cohort 3 were defined as having two consecutive negative NP/OP PCR tests, clearance from a healthcare professional, or resolution of symptoms. Mobile phlebotomists in the prospective study collected whole blood, serum and a nasopharyngeal or oropharyngeal swab from every participant. Prospective study participants could optionally give additional blood draws and questionnaires over an approximately two-month period. Before DNA extraction, prospective study blood samples were shipped either frozen or at room temperature. What the research found in general, with its limitations: The quantity of clinical and demographic metadata differed by source and by participant and was supplied without curation.

Sequenced sample: PBMCs or T cells enriched from blood (not recorded which). The chain links TRBV2 with TRBJ2-7; the D region possibly corresponds to TRBD2 (6 bases align). The clonotype originates from a woman aged 18-29 years who had recovered from COVID-19. CDR3 loop: CATGRDLSSYEQYF. The sequence in DNA is TGTGCCACCGGGCGGGACTTAAGCTCCTACGAGCAGTACTTC. The variable domain in full, with residues beyond the CDR3 obtained from the reference TRBV2 and TRBJ2-7 genes, is EPEVTQTPSHQVTQMGQEVILRCVPISNHLYFYWYRQILGQKVEFLVSFYNNEISEKSEIFDDQFSVERPDGSNFTLKIRSTKLEDSAMYFCATGRDLSSYEQYFGPGTRLTVT.